This T cell receptor beta chain was sequenced during a study of T cell responses to AZD1222 COVID-19 vaccine. Findings and caveats of the study: Only five to seven individuals given AZD1222 were seropositive at baseline.

The method was immunoSEQ multiplex PCR; TCRdb's version includes in-frame clones alone and lacks a portion of them. This sample has 150,000 to 200,000 clones, with roughly nine tenths found just once. For this clone: The antigen is unknown.

The source of this sequence is an adult who received the AZD1222 COVID-19 vaccine. The sample in question was peripheral blood, obtained 28 days after the second AZD1222 dose.

The CDR3 coding sequence is TGTGCCAGCAGCTGGGGGTCGGGTCAGCCCCAGCATTTT. Residues: CASSWGSGQPQHF. The chain joins TRBV5-6 to TRBJ1-5, with TRBD1 as a possible D gene (5 bases). This CDR3 is built from 13 residues. V lost 3 bases and J 6 bases, leaving 10 bases between the germline ends. Germline-derived CDR1 and CDR2 are SGHDT and YYEEEE.